This record concerns one T cell receptor beta chain sequence. Its antigen is still unknown. The data were obtained in a study of CD8+CD57+ T cells in acquired aplastic anemia. About the study: Mean DNA quantity obtained from sorted CD4+ and CD8+ cells was 3 to 4 ug. The study, taken as a whole, reports: Patients and controls shared nearly 30 CD8+ CDR3 sequences, highly expressed in patients.

Germline lookup yields CDR1 PRHDT and CDR2 FYEKMQ (reference sequence). The CDR3 is 12 amino acids. V dropped 8 bases and J dropped 4 bases, with 11 bases sitting between them. Template material for TCR beta VDJ and CDR3 profiling consisted of genomic DNA. Each CDR3 protein gets one entry after TCRdb re-called the reads with MiXCR. The sample shows 200,000 to 300,000 distinct CDR3 sequences, around half of them seen only once. The patients chosen for sequencing had shown expansion of CD8+CD57+ cells (detected by flow cytometry). Severe acquired aplastic anemia was present in all patients. The gene calls are TRBV13 and TRBJ1-2; D possibly corresponds to TRBD1 (6 bases). The sample comprised sorted CD4+, CD8+, or CD8+CD57+ T cells (not recorded which) from PBMCs. This receptor was taken from a human donor with aplastic anemia. The CDR3 nucleotides read TGTGCCAGCCATGGACAGACCTATGGCTACACCTTC. It specifies CASHGQTYGYTF.